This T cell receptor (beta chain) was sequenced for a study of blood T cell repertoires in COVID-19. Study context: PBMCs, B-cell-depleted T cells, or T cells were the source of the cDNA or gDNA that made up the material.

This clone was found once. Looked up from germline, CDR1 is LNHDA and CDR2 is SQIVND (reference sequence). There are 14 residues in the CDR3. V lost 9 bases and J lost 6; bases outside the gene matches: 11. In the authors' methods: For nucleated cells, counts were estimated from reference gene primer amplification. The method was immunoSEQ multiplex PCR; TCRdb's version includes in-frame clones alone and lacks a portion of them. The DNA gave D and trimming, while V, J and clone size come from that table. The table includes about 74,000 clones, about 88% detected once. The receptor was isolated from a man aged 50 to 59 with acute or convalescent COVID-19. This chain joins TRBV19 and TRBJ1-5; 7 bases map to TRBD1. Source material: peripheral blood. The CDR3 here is CASTSIQGVQPQHF. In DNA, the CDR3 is TGTGCCAGCACCTCTATTCAGGGGGTTCAGCCCCAGCATTTT.